What follows are 27 T cell receptor beta chains derived from one specimen sequenced in a study of shared clonotypes between healthy human individuals. CD45RO-negative, CCR7-positively selected cells formed the naive CD8 fraction, excluding terminally differentiated effector memory CD45RA+ cells. Only in-frame clones appear in the TCRdb table, and some are missing; sequencing was by immunoSEQ multiplex PCR. Here the sample spans about 2 million clones, approximately 95% being singletons. The sample consisted of naive CD8+ T cells sorted from blood. These TCRs come from a man aged 18 to 35 in good health.

Remarks on this clone: At the DNA level, this CDR3 is encoded by other sequences in the same sample as well. The chain carries TRBV2 and TRBJ2-3; D is ambiguous. The CDR3 has 12 amino acids. Looked up from germline, CDR1 is SNHLY and CDR2 is FYNNEI. The V and J ends lost 6 bases and 4 bases respectively, with 8 bases between them. CDR3 sequence (DNA): TGTGCCAGCAGAGCAGAACCAGATACGCAGTATTTT. Its translation: CASRAEPDTQYF.

This chain uses TRBV6-1 with TRBJ2-5; 11 bases agree with TRBD2. The CDR3 extends over 15 amino acids. After removal of 3 bases from V and 3 bases from J, the junction contained 3 bases not matched to a gene. Germline CDR1 reads MNHNS; CDR2 reads SASEGT. Here the CDR3 DNA reads TGTGCCAGCAGTGAGCATAGCGGGGGGGAAGAGACCCAGTACTTC. Translation gives CASSEHSGGEETQYF.

This clone was found once. Different DNA sequences within this sample yield the same CDR3. The chain is built from TRBV27 and TRBJ2-1; possible D gene TRBD1, 7 bases. This CDR3 is built from 15 residues. V was trimmed by 3 bases and J by 3 bases, leaving 12 bases between them. The V gene's germline CDR1 is MNHEY and CDR2 SMNVEV (reference sequence). In nucleotides, the CDR3 is TGTGCCAGCAGTTTGGGGCAGGGGGGCTACAATGAGCAGTTCTTC. Its protein product is CASSLGQGGYNEQFF.

On this clone itself: The sample contains more than one DNA sequence encoding this CDR3. V and J are TRBV4-1 and TRBJ1-5; D not certain. The CDR3 is made up of 13 amino acids. The germline V gene has CDR1 MGHRA and CDR2 YSYEKL. V lost 1 base and J lost 5, with 6 bases in between. CDR3 sequence: CASSQVIDQPQHF. In DNA, the CDR3 is TGCGCCAGCAGCCAAGTTATAGATCAGCCCCAGCATTTT.

The chain couples TRBV9 to TRBJ2-3; D perhaps matches TRBD2 (5 bases). CDR1 and CDR2 from the germline V gene are SGDLS and YYNGEE. This CDR3 is built from 16 residues. The V gene lost 0 bases and the J gene lost 2 bases, with 13 bases spanning the gap. CDR3 amino acids: CASSVGVQEATDTQYF. In nucleotides, the CDR3 is TGTGCCAGCAGCGTAGGGGTTCAGGAGGCCACAGATACGCAGTATTTT.

This chain uses TRBV7-9 with TRBJ2-7, with 9 bases aligning to TRBD2. CDR3 size: 12 residues. Germline V CDR1 and CDR2: SEHNR, FQNEAQ (reference sequence). V lost 6 bases and J lost 4; bases outside the gene matches: 1. For the CDR3, the DNA is TGTGCCAGCAGGCGGGAGGGATACGAGCAGTACTTC. Translation gives CASRREGYEQYF.

The V call is TRBV13, the J call TRBJ2-5; 7 nucleotides align to TRBD1. Germline trimming cut 4 bases from V and 2 bases from J; bases unmatched to any gene: 10. The CDR3 loop spans 16 amino acids. Looked up from germline, CDR1 is PRHDT and CDR2 is FYEKMQ (reference sequence). The CDR3 protein is CASSSPTGLEQETQYF. The CDR3 DNA is TGTGCCAGCAGCTCCCCGACAGGGTTGGAGCAAGAGACCCAGTACTTC.

In the case of this clone: Relative to the germline gene, one junction end is altered; a read error may explain this. The chain recombines TRBV15 with TRBJ2-7; 7 bases map to TRBD2. Germline V gives CDR1 LNHNV, CDR2 YYDKDF (reference sequence). CDR3 size: 16 residues. The DNA of the CDR3 is TGTGCCACCAGCGGAGATGGGTCTAGCGGAACCTACGAGCAGTACTTC. It yields the protein CATSGDGSSGTYEQYF.

The chain employs TRBV28 and TRBJ1-4; unclear D gene. This CDR3 is 16 amino acids long. The V gene's germline CDR1 is MDHEN and CDR2 SYDVKM. The V gene lost 0 bases and the J gene lost 0 bases, with 8 bases spanning the gap. The DNA of the CDR3 is TGTGCCAGCAGTTTATGGCAGGATGCAACTAATGAAAAACTGTTTTTT. As protein: CASSLWQDATNEKLFF.

The gene calls are TRBV19 and TRBJ2-2; 8 bases line up with TRBD2. Trimming took 1 base from V and 6 from J; bases not matched to a gene: 13. The CDR3 runs 18 residues. Germline CDR1 reads LNHDA; CDR2 reads SQIVND (reference sequence). The CDR3 sequence: CASSIVPAGAPIAGELFF. CDR3 coding DNA: TGTGCCAGTAGTATAGTTCCAGCGGGAGCCCCCATTGCCGGGGAGCTGTTTTTT.

This sequence joins TRBV4-3 and TRBJ2-1, with D maybe TRBD1 (5 bases). CDR1 is LGHNA and CDR2 is YSLEER in the germline V gene. The length of the CDR3 is 12 residues. Trimming removed 4 bases at V and 10 bases at J, with 11 bases between. DNA of the CDR3: TGCGCCAGCAGCCTTGGGGCAGGCGAGCAGTTCTTC. Its translation is CASSLGAGEQFF.

The rearrangement uses TRBV10-2 and TRBJ1-1; tentatively, D is TRBD1 (5 bases). Germline values: CDR1 WSHSY, CDR2 SAAADI. V was pared by 10 bases and J by 4 bases, with 13 bases between. The CDR3 is 12 residues long. CDR3 nucleotides: TGCGCCACCATGACGGGGGGCACTGAAGCTTTCTTT. It is translated as CATMTGGTEAFF.

The chain employs TRBV28 and TRBJ2-1, with TRBD2 matching over 9 bases. This CDR3 contains 14 residues. After removal of 3 bases from V and 5 bases from J, the junction contained 2 bases not matched to a gene. In germline, CDR1 is MDHEN, CDR2 SYDVKM. CDR3 DNA: TGTGCCAGCAGTTTTGGGACTAGCCACAATGAGCAGTTCTTC. This translates into CASSFGTSHNEQFF.

The CDR3 coding sequence is TGCGCCAGCAGTAGGTGGACAGGGGGCAACGAGCAGTACTTC. The encoded protein is CASSRWTGGNEQYF. V gene TRBV5-1 combines with J gene TRBJ2-7; 11 bases agree with TRBD1. The CDR3 loop spans 14 amino acids. Germline lookup yields CDR1 SGHRS and CDR2 YFSETQ. V lost 5 bases, J lost 5 bases, and 6 bases stayed unmatched.

Note on this clone: Other nucleotide sequences from this sample produce the same CDR3. The rearrangement links TRBV11-2 to TRBJ2-5; D remains ambiguous. Between the trimmed V and J ends, which lost 2 bases and 5 bases, there was a span of 3 bases. Per germline, CDR1 SGHAT and CDR2 FQNNGV. CDR3 length equals 11 residues. The CDR3 DNA reads TGTGCCAGCAGCTTATCGGAGACCCAGTACTTC. Translating gives CASSLSETQYF.

This chain connects TRBV6-6 to TRBJ1-1; D is ambiguous. Between the trimmed V and J ends, which lost 4 bases and 7 bases, there was a span of 7 bases. Germline V gives CDR1 MNHNY, CDR2 SVGAGI (reference sequence). The length of the CDR3 is 11 residues. The CDR3 region has the DNA TGTGCCAGCAGTTCCGGTGGTGAAGCTTTCTTT. Translation gives CASSSGGEAFF.

The gene calls are TRBV7-9 and TRBJ2-7; D may be TRBD1 or TRBD2 (5 bases each). CDR3 size: 15 residues. V was shortened by 5 bases and J by 5 bases, with 19 bases between the two germline ends. Germline CDR1 is SEHNR and CDR2 is FQNEAQ (reference sequence). The CDR3 sequence is CASSHPSGTPDEQYF. CDR3 sequence (DNA): TGTGCCAGCAGCCATCCCTCCGGGACCCCCGACGAGCAGTACTTC.

The chain has TRBV4-1 and TRBJ1-2; D is unresolved. V gave up 4 bases and J gave up 0 bases, with 12 bases separating them. Germline CDR1 MGHRA, CDR2 YSYEKL. The CDR3 loop spans 15 amino acids. CDR3 sequence: CASSPLSGTNYGYTF. The CDR3, as DNA: TGCGCCAGCAGCCCGCTGAGCGGAACTAACTATGGCTACACCTTC.

The chain joins TRBV7-6 to TRBJ2-1, with 9 bases aligning to TRBD2. V trimming: 3 bases; J trimming: 7 bases; junction bases outside the gene matches: 10. Germline-derived CDR1 and CDR2 are SGHVS and FNYEAQ. The CDR3 has 16 amino acids. CDR3 in DNA: TGTGCCAGCAGCTTTGACCCTAGCGGGACTTCTAATGAGCAGTTCTTC. The encoded protein is CASSFDPSGTSNEQFF.

V gene TRBV7-9 combines with J gene TRBJ2-7; TRBD1 is a possible D gene (6 bases). CDR1 SEHNR and CDR2 FQNEAQ come from the germline V gene (reference sequence). Trimming stripped 5 bases from V and 7 bases from J, with 12 bases between. This CDR3 contains 12 residues. CDR3: CASSLDRSEQYF. Written as DNA, the CDR3 is TGTGCCAGCAGCCTCGACAGGAGTGAGCAGTACTTC.

The rearrangement joins TRBV13 to TRBJ2-7; D may be TRBD2 (6 bases). V lost 5 bases to trimming and J lost 2 bases, with 13 bases between them. The CDR3 extends over 14 amino acids. Germline V gene data show CDR1 as PRHDT and CDR2 as FYEKMQ (reference sequence). This CDR3 is CASSLRGSAYEQYF. DNA of the CDR3: TGTGCCAGCAGCCTCCGGGGGAGCGCCTACGAGCAGTACTTC.

V gene TRBV4-3 combines with J gene TRBJ2-4; perhaps TRBD2 as D (6 bases). Trimming removed 4 bases from V and 6 bases from J, with 16 bases in between. Germline V gene lookup returns CDR1 LGHNA and CDR2 YSLEER. The CDR3 contains 15 residues. CDR3 DNA sequence: TGCGCCAGCAGCCCTTCCATCATCGGGGGAAACATTCAGTACTTC. Translating it yields CASSPSIIGGNIQYF.

V usage is TRBV27 and J usage is TRBJ1-1, with 8 nucleotides matching TRBD1. Germline V gene data show CDR1 as MNHEY and CDR2 as SMNVEV (reference sequence). V gave up 4 bases and J gave up 4 bases; unmatched junction bases: 8. The CDR3 covers 15 residues. The CDR3 loop reads CASSSRQGSITEAFF. The CDR3 DNA follows: TGTGCCAGCAGTTCAAGACAGGGGAGTATCACTGAAGCTTTCTTT.

This clone was observed a single time. The chain uses TRBV11-2 and TRBJ2-3; D is perhaps TRBD2 (6 bases). CDR1 and CDR2 from the germline V gene are SGHAT and FQNNGV. The length of the CDR3 is 19 residues. V was clipped by 3 bases and J by 2 bases, with 24 bases between them. CDR3 sequence (DNA): TGTGCCAGCAGCTTGAGCCAGGGCCGGGGACTCCTTTACACAGATACGCAGTATTTT. It yields the protein CASSLSQGRGLLYTDTQYF.

The rearrangement joins TRBV27 to TRBJ2-1; D gene unclear. The V gene lost 10 bases and the J gene lost 5 bases, with 18 bases spanning the gap. Germline CDR1 is MNHEY and CDR2 is SMNVEV (reference sequence). The CDR3 covers 14 residues. The CDR3 DNA reads as TGTGCCATCCTCATAGGGATAGCTGACAATGAGCAGTTCTTC. It codes for CAILIGIADNEQFF.

The chain recombines TRBV7-2 with TRBJ1-3; a possible D gene is TRBD1 (5 bases). The length of the CDR3 is 16 residues. CDR1 is SGHTA and CDR2 is FQGNSA in the germline V gene. Trimming cost V 0 bases and J 5 bases, with 14 bases left between them. The CDR3 region has the DNA TGTGCCAGCAGCTTAGCGGCGGGGACCTATCGAAACACCATATATTTT. Translation gives CASSLAAGTYRNTIYF.

The V gene is TRBV29-1, the J gene TRBJ1-2, with TRBD1 matching over 7 bases. Germline CDR1 reads SQVTM; CDR2 reads ANQGSEA. The CDR3 covers 14 residues. The V and J ends lost 5 bases and 4 bases, in that order; junction bases with no gene match: 10. CDR3 nucleotides: TGCAGCGTTCCTCCAGGGGGTGATTCCTATGGCTACACCTTC. It specifies CSVPPGGDSYGYTF.